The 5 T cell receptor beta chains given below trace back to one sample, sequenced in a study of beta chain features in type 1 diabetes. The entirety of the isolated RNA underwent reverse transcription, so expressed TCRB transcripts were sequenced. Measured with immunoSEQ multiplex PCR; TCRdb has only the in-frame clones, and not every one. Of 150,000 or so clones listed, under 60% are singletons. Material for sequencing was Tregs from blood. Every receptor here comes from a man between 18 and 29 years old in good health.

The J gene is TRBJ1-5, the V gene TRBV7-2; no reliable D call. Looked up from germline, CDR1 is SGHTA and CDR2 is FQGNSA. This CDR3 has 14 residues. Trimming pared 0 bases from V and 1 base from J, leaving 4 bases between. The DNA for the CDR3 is TGTGCCAGCAGCTTAGCCGGGAGCAATCAGCCCCAGCATTTT. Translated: CASSLAGSNQPQHF.

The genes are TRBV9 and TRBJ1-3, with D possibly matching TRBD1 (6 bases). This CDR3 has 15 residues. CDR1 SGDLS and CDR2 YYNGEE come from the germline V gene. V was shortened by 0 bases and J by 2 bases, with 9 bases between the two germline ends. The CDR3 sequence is CASSVGAGAGNTIYF. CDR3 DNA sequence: TGTGCCAGCAGCGTAGGGGCAGGGGCTGGAAACACCATATATTTT. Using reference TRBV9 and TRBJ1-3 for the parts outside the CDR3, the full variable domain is DSGVTQTPKHLITATGQRVTLRCSPRSGDLSVYWYQQSLDQGLQFLIQYYNGEERAKGNILERFSAQQFPDLHSELNLSSLELGDSALYFCASSVGAGAGNTIYFGEGSWLTVV.

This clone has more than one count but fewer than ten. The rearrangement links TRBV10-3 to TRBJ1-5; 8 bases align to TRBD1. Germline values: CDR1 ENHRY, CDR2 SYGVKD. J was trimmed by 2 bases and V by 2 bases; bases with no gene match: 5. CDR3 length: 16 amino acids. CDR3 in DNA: TGTGCCATCAGTGAGGGACAGGGTGTGGGCAATCAGCCCCAGCATTTT. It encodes CAISEGQGVGNQPQHF.

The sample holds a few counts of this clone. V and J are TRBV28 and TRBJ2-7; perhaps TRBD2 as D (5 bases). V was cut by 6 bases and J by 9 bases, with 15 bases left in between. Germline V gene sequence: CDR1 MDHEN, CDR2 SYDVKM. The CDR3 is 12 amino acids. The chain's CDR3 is CASRVPRAGQYF. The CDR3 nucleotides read TGTGCCAGCAGAGTCCCACGCGCGGGGCAGTACTTC.

The CDR3 nucleotides read TGCAGCGGTAGCGGGAGTCAGAGAGAGACCCAGTACTTC. Translating it yields CSGSGSQRETQYF. The V gene is TRBV29-1, the J gene TRBJ2-5, with TRBD2 matching 9 bases. Losses at the gene ends were 7 bases for V and 4 bases for J; bases not matched to a gene: 7. Germline V gene lookup returns CDR1 SQVTM and CDR2 ANQGSEA. CDR3 length: 13 amino acids. The variable domain in full, with the rest retrieved from reference TRBV29-1 and TRBJ2-5, is SAVISQKPSRDICQRGTSLTIQCQVDSQVTMMFWYRQQPGQSLTLIATANQGSEATYESGFVIDKFPISRPNLTFSTLTVSNMSPEDSSIYLCSGSGSQRETQYFGPGTRLLVL.